The entry below describes one T cell receptor (beta chain). This CDR3 region has 16 residues. Germline values: CDR1 LGHNA, CDR2 YNFKEQ. V was pared by 0 bases and J by 0 bases, with 11 bases between. Only in-frame clones appear in the TCRdb table, and some are missing; sequencing was by immunoSEQ multiplex PCR. Of 500,000 to 850,000 clones in the sample, approximately 87% are singletons; the top ten hold 0.0094%. The data are from a study of shared T cell receptors in the human thymus. This sample was shared with a second study, whose subject was human thymus T cells. Per that study: Donor material was obtained from healthy Finnish infants undergoing corrective surgery for congenital heart defects. Resections obtained during corrective heart surgery supplied the thymus tissue. Thymic and blood repertoires seemed to favor certain V and J genes. Related reports documented highly overlapping thymic repertoires among unrelated individuals.

This receptor was identified in a boy less than two years old with a congenital heart defect. The chain couples TRBV4-2 to TRBJ1-1; no reliable D call. Sequenced: thymocytes. The CDR3 loop is CASSQEISVVNTEAFF. In DNA form, the CDR3 reads TGTGCCAGCAGCCAAGAGATTTCGGTGGTGAACACTGAAGCTTTCTTT.